This TCR beta chain was captured in a study of radiotherapy plus CTLA-4 blockade in lung cancer. The method was immunoSEQ multiplex PCR; TCRdb's version includes in-frame clones alone and lacks a portion of them. The sample carries fewer than 85,000 clones, roughly 86% recorded once. People whose metastatic non-small-cell lung cancer was chemo-refractory got focal radiation along with CTLA-4 blockade by ipilimumab. The CDR3 consists of 10 residues. V was shortened by 6 bases and J by 6 bases, with 6 bases between the two germline ends. Germline assignment: CDR1 MDHEN and CDR2 SYDVKM. This clone was detected only a few times. Its antigen is undetermined. Study-level results: Clones derived from tumor TCRs expanded in blood after radiotherapy plus ipilimumab.

The receptor was derived from a human donor with non-small cell lung cancer who had stable disease on radiotherapy plus ipilimumab. This chain connects TRBV28 to TRBJ2-7; D is uncertain. The specimen comprised peripheral blood, sampled from a patient treated with radiotherapy plus ipilimumab. CDR3 loop: CASSALEQYF. The CDR3, as DNA: TGTGCCAGCAGCGCACTCGAGCAGTACTTC.